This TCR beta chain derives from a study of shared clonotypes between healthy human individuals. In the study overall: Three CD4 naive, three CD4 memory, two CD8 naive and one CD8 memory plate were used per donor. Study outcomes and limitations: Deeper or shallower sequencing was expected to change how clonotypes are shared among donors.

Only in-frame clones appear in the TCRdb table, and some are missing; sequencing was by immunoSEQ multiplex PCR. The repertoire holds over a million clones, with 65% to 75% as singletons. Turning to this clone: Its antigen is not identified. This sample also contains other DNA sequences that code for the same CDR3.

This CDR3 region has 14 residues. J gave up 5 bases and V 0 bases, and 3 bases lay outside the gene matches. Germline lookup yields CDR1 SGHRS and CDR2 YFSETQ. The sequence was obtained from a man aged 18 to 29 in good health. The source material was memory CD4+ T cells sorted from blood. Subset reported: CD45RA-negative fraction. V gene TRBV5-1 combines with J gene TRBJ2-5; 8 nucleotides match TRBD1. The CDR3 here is CASSLGQGSETQYF. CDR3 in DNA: TGCGCCAGCAGCTTGGGACAGGGGAGCGAGACCCAGTACTTC.